The TCR beta chain described here comes from a study of identical twins. TCRdb ran MiXCR on the 5' RACE reads and lists one entry per CDR3 protein. This sample has roughly 480,000 distinct CDR3 sequences, with approximately 25% found just once. This CDR3 spans 15 amino acids. V shed 3 bases, J shed 3 bases, and the junction held 7 bases outside the gene matches. The germline gives CDR1 KGHSH, CDR2 LQKENI. The count of this clonotype is one. Separately, the same data were catalogued under a study of T cells expressing NK-cell markers.

Sequenced sample: CD4+ T cells sorted from blood. This chain links TRBV18 with TRBJ2-7, with 8 bases fitting TRBD1. The TCR comes from a woman under 30 in good health. The CDR3 loop is CASSPPTGAGYEQYF. The CDR3 region has the DNA TGTGCCAGCTCACCTCCGACAGGGGCAGGCTACGAGCAGTACTTC.